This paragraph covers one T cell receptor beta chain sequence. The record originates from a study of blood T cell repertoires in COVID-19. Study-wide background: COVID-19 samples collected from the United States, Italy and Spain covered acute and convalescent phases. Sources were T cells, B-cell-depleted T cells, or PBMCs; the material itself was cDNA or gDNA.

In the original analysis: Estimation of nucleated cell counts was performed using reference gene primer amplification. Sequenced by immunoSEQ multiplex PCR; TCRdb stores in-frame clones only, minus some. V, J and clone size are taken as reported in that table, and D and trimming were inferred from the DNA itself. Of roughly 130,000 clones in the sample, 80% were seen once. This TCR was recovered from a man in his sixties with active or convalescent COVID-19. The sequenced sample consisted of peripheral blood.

The DNA of the CDR3 is TGTGCCAGCAGCTTATTTGGCGGGGGTTCCACTGAAGCTTTCTTT. Residues: CASSLFGGGSTEAFF. The chain is built from TRBV7-3 and TRBJ1-1; D is perhaps TRBD1 (5 bases). Trimming left V 2 bases short and J 4 bases short, with 14 bases between. From germline, CDR1 is SGHTA and CDR2 FQGTGA. CDR3 length equals 15 residues.